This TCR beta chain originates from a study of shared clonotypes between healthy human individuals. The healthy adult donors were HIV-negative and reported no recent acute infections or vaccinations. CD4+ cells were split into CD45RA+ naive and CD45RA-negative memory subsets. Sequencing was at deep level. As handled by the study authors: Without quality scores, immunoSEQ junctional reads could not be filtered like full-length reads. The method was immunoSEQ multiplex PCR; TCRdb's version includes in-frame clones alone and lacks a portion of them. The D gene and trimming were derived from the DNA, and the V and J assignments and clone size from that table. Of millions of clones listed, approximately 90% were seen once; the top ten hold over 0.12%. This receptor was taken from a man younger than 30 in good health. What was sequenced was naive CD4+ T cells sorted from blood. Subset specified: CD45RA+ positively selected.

CDR3 bases: TGCGCCAGCAGCTTAACCACAGGGGACTCTGGAAACACCATATATTTT. Its translation is CASSLTTGDSGNTIYF. The chain couples TRBV5-1 to TRBJ1-3, with 7 bases that match TRBD1. CDR3 size: 16 residues. J lost 0 bases, V lost 2 bases, and 5 bases had no gene match. CDR1 SGHRS and CDR2 YFSETQ come from the germline V gene.